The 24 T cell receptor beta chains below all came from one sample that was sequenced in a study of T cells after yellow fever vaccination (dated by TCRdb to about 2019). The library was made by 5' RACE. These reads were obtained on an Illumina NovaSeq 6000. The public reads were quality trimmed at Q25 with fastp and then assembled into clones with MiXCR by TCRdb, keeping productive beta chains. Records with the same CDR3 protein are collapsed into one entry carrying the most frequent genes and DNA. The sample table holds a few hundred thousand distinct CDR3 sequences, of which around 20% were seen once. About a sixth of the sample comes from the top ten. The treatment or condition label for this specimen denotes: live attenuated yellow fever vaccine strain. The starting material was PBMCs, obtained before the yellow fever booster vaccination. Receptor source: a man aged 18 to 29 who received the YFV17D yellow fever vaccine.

The CDR3 DNA is TGCAGCGAGAGGACAGATAGCAATCAGCCCCAGCATTTT. Translated, it gives CSERTDSNQPQHF. V gene TRBV29-1 combines with J gene TRBJ1-5; possibly TRBD1 for D (6 bases). Deletions cut 7 bases from V and 0 bases from J, with 10 bases between. This CDR3 comprises 13 residues. Germline V lookup: CDR1 SQVTM, CDR2 ANQGSEA.

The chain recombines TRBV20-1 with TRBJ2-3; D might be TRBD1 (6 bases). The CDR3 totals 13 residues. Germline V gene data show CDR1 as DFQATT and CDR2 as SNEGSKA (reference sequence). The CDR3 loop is CSYRALGTDTQYF. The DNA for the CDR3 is TGCTCCTACAGGGCCCTGGGCACAGATACGCAGTATTTT.

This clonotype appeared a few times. The CDR3 protein is CSALLGGFNQPQHF. CDR3 bases: TGCAGTGCTCTCCTTGGGGGCTTCAATCAGCCCCAGCATTTT. The rearrangement links TRBV20-1 to TRBJ1-5, with D possibly TRBD1 on 6 matching bases. This CDR3 contains 14 residues. V lost 5 bases and J lost 3, with 14 bases in between. Germline V gene sequence: CDR1 DFQATT, CDR2 SNEGSKA (reference sequence).

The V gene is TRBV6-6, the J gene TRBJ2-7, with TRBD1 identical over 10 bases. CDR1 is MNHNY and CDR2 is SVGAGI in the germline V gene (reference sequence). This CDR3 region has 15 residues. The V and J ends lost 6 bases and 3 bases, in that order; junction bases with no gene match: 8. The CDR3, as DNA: TGTGCCAGCAGCACCCGAGGGACAGGGGACTACGAGCAGTACGTC. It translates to CASSTRGTGDYEQYV.

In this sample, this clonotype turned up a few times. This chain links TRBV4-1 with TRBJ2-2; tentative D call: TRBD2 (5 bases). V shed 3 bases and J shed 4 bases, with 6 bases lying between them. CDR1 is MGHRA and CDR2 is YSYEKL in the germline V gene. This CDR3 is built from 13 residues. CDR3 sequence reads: CASSHTSTGELFF. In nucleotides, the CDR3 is TGCGCCAGCAGCCATACTAGCACCGGGGAGCTGTTTTTT.

CDR3 amino acids: CSARGPIWSSNEKLFF. The CDR3 DNA follows: TGCAGTGCTAGGGGTCCCATCTGGTCTTCTAATGAAAAACTGTTTTTT. The chain joins TRBV20-1 to TRBJ1-4; the D is unclear. Germline V gene sequence: CDR1 DFQATT, CDR2 SNEGSKA (reference sequence). The CDR3 totals 16 residues. V was shortened by 3 bases and J by 3 bases, with 17 bases between the two germline ends.

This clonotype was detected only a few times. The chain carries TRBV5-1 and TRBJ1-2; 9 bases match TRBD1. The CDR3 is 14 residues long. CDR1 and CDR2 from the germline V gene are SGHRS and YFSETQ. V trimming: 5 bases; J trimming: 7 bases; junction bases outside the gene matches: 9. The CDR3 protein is CASRRTGDVRGYTF. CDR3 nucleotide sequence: TGCGCCAGCAGGCGGACAGGGGATGTGCGTGGCTACACCTTC.

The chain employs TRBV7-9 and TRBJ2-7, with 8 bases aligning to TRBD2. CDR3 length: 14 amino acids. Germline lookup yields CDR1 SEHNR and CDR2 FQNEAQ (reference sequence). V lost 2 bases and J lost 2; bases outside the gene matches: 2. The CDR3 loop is CASSLTAGAYEQYV. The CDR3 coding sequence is TGTGCCAGCAGCTTAACAGCGGGGGCCTACGAGCAGTACGTC.

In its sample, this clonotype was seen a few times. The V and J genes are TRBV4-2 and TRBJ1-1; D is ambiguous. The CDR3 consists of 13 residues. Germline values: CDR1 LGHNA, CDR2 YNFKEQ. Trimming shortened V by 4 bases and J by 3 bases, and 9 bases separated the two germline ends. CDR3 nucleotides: TGTGCCAGCAGCCCTATTACAGACACTGAAGCTTTCTTT. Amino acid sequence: CASSPITDTEAFF.

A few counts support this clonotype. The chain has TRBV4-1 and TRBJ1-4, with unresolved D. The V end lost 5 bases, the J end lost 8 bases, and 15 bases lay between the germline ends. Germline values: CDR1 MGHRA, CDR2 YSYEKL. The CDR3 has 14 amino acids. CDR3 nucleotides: TGCGCCAGCAGCACAAACAGAGAGTCAGAAAAACTGTTTTTT. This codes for CASSTNRESEKLFF.

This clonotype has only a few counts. The CDR3 sequence: CASSLPTGTGVSGANVLTF. CDR3 DNA sequence: TGCGCCAGCAGCTTGCCAACCGGGACAGGGGTTTCTGGGGCCAACGTCCTGACTTTC. This chain uses TRBV5-1 with TRBJ2-6, with 10 bases aligning to TRBD1. There are 19 residues in the CDR3. The ends lost 1 base at V and 1 base at J; junction bases unmatched: 8. Germline CDR1 reads SGHRS; CDR2 reads YFSETQ.

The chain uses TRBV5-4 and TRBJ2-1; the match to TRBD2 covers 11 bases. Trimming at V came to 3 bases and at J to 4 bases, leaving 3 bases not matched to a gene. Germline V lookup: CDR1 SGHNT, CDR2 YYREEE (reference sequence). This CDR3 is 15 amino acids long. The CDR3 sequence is CASSWASGGYNEQFF. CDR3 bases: TGTGCCAGCAGCTGGGCTAGCGGGGGGTACAATGAGCAGTTCTTC.

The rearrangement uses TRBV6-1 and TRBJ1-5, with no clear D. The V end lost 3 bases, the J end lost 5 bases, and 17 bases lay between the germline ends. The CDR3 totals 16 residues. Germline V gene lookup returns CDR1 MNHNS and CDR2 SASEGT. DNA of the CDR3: TGTGCCAGCAGTGAGAGTCGTGGGTTTCCGGATCAGCCCCAGCATTTT. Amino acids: CASSESRGFPDQPQHF.

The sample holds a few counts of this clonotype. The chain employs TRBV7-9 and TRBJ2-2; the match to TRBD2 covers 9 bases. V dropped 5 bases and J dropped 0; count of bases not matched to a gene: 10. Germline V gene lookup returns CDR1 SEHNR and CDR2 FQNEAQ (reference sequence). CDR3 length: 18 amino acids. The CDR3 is CASSPRIAGATNTGELFF. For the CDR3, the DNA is TGTGCCAGCAGCCCCCGGATAGCGGGGGCCACGAACACCGGGGAGCTGTTTTTT. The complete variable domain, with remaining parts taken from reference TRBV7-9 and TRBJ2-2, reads DTGVSQNPRHKITKRGQNVTFRCDPISEHNRLYWYRQTLGQGPEFLTYFQNEAQLEKSRLLSDRFSAERPKGSFSTLEIQRTEQGDSAMYLCASSPRIAGATNTGELFFGEGSRLTVL.

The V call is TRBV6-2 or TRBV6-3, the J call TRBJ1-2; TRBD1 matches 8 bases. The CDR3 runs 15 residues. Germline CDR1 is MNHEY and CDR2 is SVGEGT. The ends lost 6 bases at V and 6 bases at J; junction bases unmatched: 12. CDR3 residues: CASSLHTDRDHGYTF. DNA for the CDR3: TGTGCCAGCAGCCTTCATACGGACAGGGATCATGGCTACACCTTC.

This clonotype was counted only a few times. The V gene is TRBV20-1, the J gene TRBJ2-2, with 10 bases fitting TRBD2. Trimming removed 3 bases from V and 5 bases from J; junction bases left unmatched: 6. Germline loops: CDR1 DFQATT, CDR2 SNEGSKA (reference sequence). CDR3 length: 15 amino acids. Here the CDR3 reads CSASPASGGTGELFF. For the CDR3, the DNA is TGCAGTGCTAGTCCGGCTAGCGGGGGAACCGGGGAGCTGTTTTTT.

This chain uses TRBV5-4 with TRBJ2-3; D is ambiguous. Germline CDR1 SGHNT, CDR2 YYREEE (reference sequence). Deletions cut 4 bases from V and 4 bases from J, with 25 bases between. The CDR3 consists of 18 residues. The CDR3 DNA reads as TGTGCCAGCAGCCCCAGTCGTGGCCTCCTATCTAGTGCAGATACGCAGTATTTT. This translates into CASSPSRGLLSSADTQYF. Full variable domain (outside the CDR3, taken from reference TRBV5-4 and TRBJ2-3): ETGVTQSPTHLIKTRGQQVTLRCSSQSGHNTVSWYQQALGQGPQFIFQYYREEENGRGNFPPRFSGLQFPNYSSELNVNALELDDSALYLCASSPSRGLLSSADTQYFGPGTRLTVL.

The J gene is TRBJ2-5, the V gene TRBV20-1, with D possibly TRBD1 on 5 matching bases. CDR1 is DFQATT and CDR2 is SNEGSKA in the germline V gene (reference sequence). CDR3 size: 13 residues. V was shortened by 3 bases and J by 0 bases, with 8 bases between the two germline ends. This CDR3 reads CSARGLHQETQYF. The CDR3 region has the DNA TGCAGTGCTAGGGGGCTGCACCAAGAGACCCAGTACTTC.

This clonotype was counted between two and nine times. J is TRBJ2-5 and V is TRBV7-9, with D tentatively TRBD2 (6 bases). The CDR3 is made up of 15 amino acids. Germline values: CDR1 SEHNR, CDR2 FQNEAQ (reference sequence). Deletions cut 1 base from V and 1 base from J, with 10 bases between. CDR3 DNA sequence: TGTGCCAGCAGCTTAGGGGGGACTTTCCAAGAGACCCAGTACTTC. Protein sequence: CASSLGGTFQETQYF.

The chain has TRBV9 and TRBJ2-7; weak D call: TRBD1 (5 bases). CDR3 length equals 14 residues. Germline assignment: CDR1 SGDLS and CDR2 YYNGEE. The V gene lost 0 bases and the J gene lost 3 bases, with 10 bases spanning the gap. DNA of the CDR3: TGTGCCAGCAGCGTAGAGCAGGGATACTACGAGCAGTACTTC. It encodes CASSVEQGYYEQYF.

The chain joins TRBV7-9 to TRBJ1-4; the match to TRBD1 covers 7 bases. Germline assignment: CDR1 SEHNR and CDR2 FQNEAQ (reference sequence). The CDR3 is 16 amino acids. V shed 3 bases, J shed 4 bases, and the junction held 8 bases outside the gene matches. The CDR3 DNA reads TGTGCCAGCAGCTTCGAGGGGGCAGGAGGTAATGAAAAACTGTTTTTT. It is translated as CASSFEGAGGNEKLFF.

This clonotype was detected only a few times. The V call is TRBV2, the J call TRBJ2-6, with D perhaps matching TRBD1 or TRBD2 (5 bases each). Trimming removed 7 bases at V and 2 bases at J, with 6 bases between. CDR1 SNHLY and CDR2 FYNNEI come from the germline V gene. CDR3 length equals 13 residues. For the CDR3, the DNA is TGTGCCAGCACGGGGCCTGGGGCCAACGTCCTGACTTTC. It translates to CASTGPGANVLTF. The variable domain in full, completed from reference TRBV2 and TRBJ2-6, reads EPEVTQTPSHQVTQMGQEVILRCVPISNHLYFYWYRQILGQKVEFLVSFYNNEISEKSEIFDDQFSVERPDGSNFTLKIRSTKLEDSAMYFCASTGPGANVLTFGAGSRLTVL.

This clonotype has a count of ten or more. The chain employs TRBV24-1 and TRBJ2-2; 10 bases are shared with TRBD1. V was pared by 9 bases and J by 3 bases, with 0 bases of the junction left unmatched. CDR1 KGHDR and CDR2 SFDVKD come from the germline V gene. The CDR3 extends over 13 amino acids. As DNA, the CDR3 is TGTGCCACCGGGACAGGGGACACCGGGGAGCTGTTTTTT. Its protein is CATGTGDTGELFF.

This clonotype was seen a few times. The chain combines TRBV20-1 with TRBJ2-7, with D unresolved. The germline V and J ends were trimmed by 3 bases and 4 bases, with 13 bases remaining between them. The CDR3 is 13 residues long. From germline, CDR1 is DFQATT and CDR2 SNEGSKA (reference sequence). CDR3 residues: CSASRFRDYEQYF. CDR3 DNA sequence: TGCAGTGCTAGCCGTTTCCGCGATTACGAGCAGTACTTC.